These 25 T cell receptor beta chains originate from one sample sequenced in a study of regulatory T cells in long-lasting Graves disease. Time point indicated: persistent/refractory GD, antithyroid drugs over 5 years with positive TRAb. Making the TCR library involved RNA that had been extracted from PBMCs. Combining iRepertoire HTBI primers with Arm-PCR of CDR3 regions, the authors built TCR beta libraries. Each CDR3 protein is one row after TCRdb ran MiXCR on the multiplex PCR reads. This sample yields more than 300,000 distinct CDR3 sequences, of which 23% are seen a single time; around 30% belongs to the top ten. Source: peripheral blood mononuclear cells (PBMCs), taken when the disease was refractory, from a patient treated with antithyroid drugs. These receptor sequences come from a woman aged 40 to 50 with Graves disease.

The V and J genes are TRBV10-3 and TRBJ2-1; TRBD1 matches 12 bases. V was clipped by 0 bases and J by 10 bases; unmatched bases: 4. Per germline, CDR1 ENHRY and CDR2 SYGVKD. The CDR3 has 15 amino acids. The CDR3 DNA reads TGTGCCATCAGTGAGTCGGGACAGGGGGCATCAGAGCAGTTCTTC. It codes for CAISESGQGASEQFF.

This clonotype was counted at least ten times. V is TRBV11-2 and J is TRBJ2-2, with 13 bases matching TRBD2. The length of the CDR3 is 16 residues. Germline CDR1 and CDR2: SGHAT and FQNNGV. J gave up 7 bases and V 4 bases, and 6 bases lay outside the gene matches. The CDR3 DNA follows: TGTGCCAGCAGCTCAGGACTAGCGGGAGAGAACGGGGAGCTGTTTTTT. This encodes CASSSGLAGENGELFF.

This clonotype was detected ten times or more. The CDR3 nucleotides are TGTGCCAGCAGCTTAGACAGCTCTGGGGCCAACGTCCTGACTTTC. It yields the protein CASSLDSSGANVLTF. The chain recombines TRBV11-2 with TRBJ2-6, with unresolved D. From germline, CDR1 is SGHAT and CDR2 FQNNGV. The CDR3 totals 15 residues. V dropped 0 bases and J dropped 0 bases, with 3 bases sitting between them.

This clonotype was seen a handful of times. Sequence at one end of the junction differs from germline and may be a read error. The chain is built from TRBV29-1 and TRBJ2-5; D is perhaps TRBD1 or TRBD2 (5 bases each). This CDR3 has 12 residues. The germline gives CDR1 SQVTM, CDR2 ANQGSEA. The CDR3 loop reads CSVEGGWESQYF. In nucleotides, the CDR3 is TGCAGCGTTGAAGGGGGCTGGGAGAGCCAGTACTTC.

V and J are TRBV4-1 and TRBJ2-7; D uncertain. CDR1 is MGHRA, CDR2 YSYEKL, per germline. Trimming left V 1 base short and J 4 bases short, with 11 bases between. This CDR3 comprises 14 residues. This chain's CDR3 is CASSQVPRSYEQYF. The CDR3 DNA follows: TGCGCCAGCAGCCAAGTCCCCAGAAGTTACGAGCAGTACTTC.

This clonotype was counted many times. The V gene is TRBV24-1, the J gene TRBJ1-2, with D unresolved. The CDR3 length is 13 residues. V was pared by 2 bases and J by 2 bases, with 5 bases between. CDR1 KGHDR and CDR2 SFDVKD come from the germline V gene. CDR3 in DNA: TGTGCCACCAGTGATTCAGAGAACTATGGCTACACCTTC. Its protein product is CATSDSENYGYTF.

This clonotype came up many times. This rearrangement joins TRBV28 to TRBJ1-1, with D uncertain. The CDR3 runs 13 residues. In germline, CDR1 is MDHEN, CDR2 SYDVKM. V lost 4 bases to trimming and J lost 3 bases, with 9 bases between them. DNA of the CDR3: TGTGCCAGCAGTTCAGACGGGTACACTGAAGCTTTCTTT. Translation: CASSSDGYTEAFF.

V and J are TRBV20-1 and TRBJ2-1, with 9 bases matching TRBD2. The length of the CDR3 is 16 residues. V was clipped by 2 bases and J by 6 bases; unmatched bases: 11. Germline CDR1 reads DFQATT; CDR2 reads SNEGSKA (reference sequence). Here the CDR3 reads CSARRLAGHLVNEQFF. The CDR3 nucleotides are TGCAGTGCTAGAAGGCTAGCGGGACATCTGGTCAATGAGCAGTTCTTC.

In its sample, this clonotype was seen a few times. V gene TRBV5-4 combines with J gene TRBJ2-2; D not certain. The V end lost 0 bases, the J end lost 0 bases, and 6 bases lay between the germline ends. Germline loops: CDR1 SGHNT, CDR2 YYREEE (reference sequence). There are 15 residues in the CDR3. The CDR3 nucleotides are TGTGCCAGCAGCTTGGCGGTCTCGAACACCGGGGAGCTGTTTTTT. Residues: CASSLAVSNTGELFF.

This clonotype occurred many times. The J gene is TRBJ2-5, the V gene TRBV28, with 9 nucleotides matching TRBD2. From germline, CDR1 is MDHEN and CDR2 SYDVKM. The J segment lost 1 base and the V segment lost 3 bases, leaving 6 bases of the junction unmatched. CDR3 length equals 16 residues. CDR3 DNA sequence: TGTGCCAGCAGTTTGAGCGGGAGGATGCTCCAAGAGACCCAGTACTTC. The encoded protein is CASSLSGRMLQETQYF.

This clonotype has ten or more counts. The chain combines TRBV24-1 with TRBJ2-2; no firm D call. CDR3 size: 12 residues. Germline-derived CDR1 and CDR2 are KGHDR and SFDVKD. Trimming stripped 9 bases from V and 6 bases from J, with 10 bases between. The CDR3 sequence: CATLSEAGELFF. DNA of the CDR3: TGTGCCACCCTAAGCGAGGCCGGGGAGCTGTTTTTT.

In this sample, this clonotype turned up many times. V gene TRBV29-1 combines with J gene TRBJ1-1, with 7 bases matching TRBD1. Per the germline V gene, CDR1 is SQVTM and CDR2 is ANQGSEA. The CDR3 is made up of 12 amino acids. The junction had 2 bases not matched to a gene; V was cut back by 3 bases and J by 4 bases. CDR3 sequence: CSVESGGTEAFF. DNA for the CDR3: TGCAGCGTTGAGTCAGGGGGCACTGAAGCTTTCTTT.

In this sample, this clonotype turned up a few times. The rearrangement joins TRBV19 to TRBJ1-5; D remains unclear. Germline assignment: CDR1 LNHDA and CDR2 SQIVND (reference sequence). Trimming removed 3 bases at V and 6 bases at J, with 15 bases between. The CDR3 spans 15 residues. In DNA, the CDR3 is TGTGCCAGTAGTATTTATGGGGAGGGCGGTCAGCCCCAGCATTTT. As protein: CASSIYGEGGQPQHF.

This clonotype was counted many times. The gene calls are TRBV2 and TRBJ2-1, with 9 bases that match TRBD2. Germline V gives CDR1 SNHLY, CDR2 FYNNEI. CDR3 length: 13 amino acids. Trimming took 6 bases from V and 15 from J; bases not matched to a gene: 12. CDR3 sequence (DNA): TGTGCCAGCAGCTTAGCGGGAGTGGGTTCTCTGTTCTTC. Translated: CASSLAGVGSLFF.

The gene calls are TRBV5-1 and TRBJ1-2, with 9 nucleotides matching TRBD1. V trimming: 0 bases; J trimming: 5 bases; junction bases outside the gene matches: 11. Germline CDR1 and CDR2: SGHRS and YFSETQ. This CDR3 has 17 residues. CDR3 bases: TGCGCCAGCAGCTTGGCCTTCGGACAGGGGACAGGATATGGCTACACCTTC. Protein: CASSLAFGQGTGYGYTF.

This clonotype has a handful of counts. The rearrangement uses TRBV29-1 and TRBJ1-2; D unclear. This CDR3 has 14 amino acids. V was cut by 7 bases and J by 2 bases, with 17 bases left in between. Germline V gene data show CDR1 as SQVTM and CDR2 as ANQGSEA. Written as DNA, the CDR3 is TGCAGCGCTAACCCCCGACCAGGCAACTATGGCTACACCTTC. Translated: CSANPRPGNYGYTF.

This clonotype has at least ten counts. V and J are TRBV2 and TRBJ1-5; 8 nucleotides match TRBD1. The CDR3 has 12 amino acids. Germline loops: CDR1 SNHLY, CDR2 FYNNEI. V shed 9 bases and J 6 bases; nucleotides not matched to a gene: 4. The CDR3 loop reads CASQGAGQPQHF. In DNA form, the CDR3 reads TGTGCCAGTCAGGGGGCCGGTCAGCCCCAGCATTTT. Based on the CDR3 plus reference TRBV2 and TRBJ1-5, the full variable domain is EPEVTQTPSHQVTQMGQEVILRCVPISNHLYFYWYRQILGQKVEFLVSFYNNEISEKSEIFDDQFSVERPDGSNFTLKIRSTKLEDSAMYFCASQGAGQPQHFGDGTRLSIL.

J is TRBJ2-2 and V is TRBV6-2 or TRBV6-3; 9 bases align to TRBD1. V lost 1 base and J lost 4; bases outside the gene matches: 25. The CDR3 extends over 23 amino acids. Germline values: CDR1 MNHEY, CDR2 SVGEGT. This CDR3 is CASSYLAGLRPFRTGAATGELFF. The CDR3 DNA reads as TGTGCCAGCAGTTACTTGGCTGGATTACGTCCCTTTCGGACAGGGGCCGCCACCGGGGAGCTGTTTTTT.

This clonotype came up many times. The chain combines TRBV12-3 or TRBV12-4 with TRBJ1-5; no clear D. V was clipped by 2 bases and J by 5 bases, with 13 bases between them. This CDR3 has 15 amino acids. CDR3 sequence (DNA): TGTGCCAGCAGTTTATTCGAAGGGCCTGATCAGCCCCAGCATTTT. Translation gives CASSLFEGPDQPQHF.

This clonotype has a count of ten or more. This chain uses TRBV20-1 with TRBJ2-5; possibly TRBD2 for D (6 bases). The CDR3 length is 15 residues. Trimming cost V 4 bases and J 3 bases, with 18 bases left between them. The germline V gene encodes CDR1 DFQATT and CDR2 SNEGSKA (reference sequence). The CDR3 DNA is TGCAGTGCTAATCGATGGGGTGGAGGGGAAGAGACCCAGTACTTC. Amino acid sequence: CSANRWGGGEETQYF.

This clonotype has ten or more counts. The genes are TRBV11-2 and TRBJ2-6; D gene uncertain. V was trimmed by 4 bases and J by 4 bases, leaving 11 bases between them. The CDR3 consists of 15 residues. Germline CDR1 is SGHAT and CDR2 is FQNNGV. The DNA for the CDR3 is TGTGCCAGCAGCTCCTCCCTATCGGGGGCCAACGTCCTGACTTTC. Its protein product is CASSSSLSGANVLTF.

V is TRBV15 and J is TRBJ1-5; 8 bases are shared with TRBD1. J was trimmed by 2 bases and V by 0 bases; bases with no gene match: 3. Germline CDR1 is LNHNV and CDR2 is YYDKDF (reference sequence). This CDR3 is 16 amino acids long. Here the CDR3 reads CATSRDSDRGNQPQHF. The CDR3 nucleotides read TGTGCCACCAGCAGAGATTCGGACAGGGGCAATCAGCCCCAGCATTTT.

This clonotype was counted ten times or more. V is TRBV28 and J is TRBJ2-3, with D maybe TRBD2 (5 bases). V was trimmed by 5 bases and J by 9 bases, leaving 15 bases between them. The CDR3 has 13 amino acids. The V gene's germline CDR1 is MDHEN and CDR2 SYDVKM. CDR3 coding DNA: TGTGCCAGCAGTCCCCCCAGCGGTAGAACGCAGTATTTT. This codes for CASSPPSGRTQYF.

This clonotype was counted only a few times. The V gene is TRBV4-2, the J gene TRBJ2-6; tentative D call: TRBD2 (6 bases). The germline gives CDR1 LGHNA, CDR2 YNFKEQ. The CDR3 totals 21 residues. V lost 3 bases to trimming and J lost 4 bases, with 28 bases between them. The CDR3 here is CASSHGGQYWDSGAGANVLTF. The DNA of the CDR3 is TGTGCCAGCAGCCATGGAGGGCAGTATTGGGACTCTGGAGCCGGGGCCAACGTCCTGACTTTC.

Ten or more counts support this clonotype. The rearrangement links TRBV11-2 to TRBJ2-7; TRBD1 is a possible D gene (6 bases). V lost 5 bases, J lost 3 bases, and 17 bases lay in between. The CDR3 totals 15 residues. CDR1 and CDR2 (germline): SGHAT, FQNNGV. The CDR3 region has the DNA TGTGCCAGCAGCCAGATCCGGGACACCAACTACGAGCAGTACTTC. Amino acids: CASSQIRDTNYEQYF. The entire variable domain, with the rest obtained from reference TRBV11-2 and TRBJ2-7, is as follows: EAGVAQSPRYKIIEKRQSVAFWCNPISGHATLYWYQQILGQGPKLLIQFQNNGVVDDSQLPKDRFSAERLKGVDSTLKIQPAKLEDSAVYLCASSQIRDTNYEQYFGPGTRLTVT.